This TCR beta chain was profiled in a study of CD8 T cells in ankylosing spondylitis. Broader study findings: Enrichment of disease-linked clones was reportedly significant in matched ankylosing spondylitis synovial fluid. For ankylosing spondylitis blood, a TCR beta motif of about 8 highly homologous variants appeared characteristic. CD8+ by phenotype, disease-linked clones were relatively rare in peripheral blood.

This clonotype was recorded at least ten times. The antigen is unknown. V was clipped by 2 bases and J by 5 bases; unmatched bases: 8. Germline CDR1 is SGHNT and CDR2 is YYREEE (reference sequence). The CDR3 spans 15 residues. For TCR beta, libraries came from quantitative 5'-RACE with molecular barcodes. In TCRdb, the 5' RACE reads were re-called with MiXCR into one record per CDR3 protein. The table records more than 500,000 distinct CDR3 sequences, about 5.7% of them present only once. Material for sequencing was blood, either unsorted or a sorted T cell fraction (not recorded which). V is TRBV5-4 and J is TRBJ2-7; 9 bases agree with TRBD1. This clonotype was obtained from a male donor with ankylosing spondylitis. CDR3 bases: TGTGCCAGCAGCTTTCCGGGACAGGGAATCAACGAGCAGTACTTC. It is translated as CASSFPGQGINEQYF. The full variable domain, completed using reference TRBV5-4 and TRBJ2-7, is ETGVTQSPTHLIKTRGQQVTLRCSSQSGHNTVSWYQQALGQGPQFIFQYYREEENGRGNFPPRFSGLQFPNYSSELNVNALELDDSALYLCASSFPGQGINEQYFGPGTRLTVT.